This T cell receptor beta chain was documented in a study of graft-versus-host responses after intestinal transplantation. This clone occurred once. Its target is not known. Assay used: immunoSEQ multiplex PCR; TCRdb lists only in-frame clones, some missing. This table holds some 39,000 clones, 85% to 95% found once. This CDR3 region has 15 residues. The germline V and J ends were trimmed by 7 bases and 5 bases, with 17 bases remaining between them. In germline, CDR1 is MNHNS, CDR2 SASEGT. This receptor was obtained from a human donor who was the organ donor for an intestinal transplant. The genes are TRBV6-1 and TRBJ1-4; a weak D match, TRBD1 (5 bases). Material: unstimulated CD8+ T cells sorted from spleen or lymph node cells, obtained before transplant. Written as DNA, the CDR3 is TGTGCCAGCATAAGAAGACAGAGCCGAAATGAAAAACTGTTTTTT. This sequence encodes CASIRRQSRNEKLFF.